This TCR beta chain was captured by sequencing in a study of T-cell reconstitution after alpha-beta-depleted transplantation in children. The authors prepared the TCRbeta library with unique molecular identifiers. TCRdb recomputed calls from the PCR reads with MiXCR, one row per CDR3 protein. The top ten clones hold 28% of a sample with about a million distinct CDR3 sequences, about 29% of them seen once. The CDR3 runs 14 residues. The germline V and J ends were trimmed by 4 bases and 5 bases, with 15 bases remaining between them. Germline CDR1 and CDR2: LGHDT and YNNKEL (reference sequence). The origin of this receptor is a boy in the first two years of life who had a stem cell transplant for SCID, so the T cells may come from the graft donor. This specimen consisted of PBMCs, mostly from graft donor cells, obtained 360 days after TCRalphabeta/CD19-depleted stem cell transplant. The rearrangement links TRBV3-1 to TRBJ2-7; D is possibly TRBD1 (6 bases). The CDR3 here is CASSPSWGPHEQYF. CDR3 in DNA: TGTGCCAGCAGCCCCTCATGGGGGCCCCACGAGCAGTACTTC.